This TCR beta chain originates from a study of blood T cells in healthy people across ages. A second PCR, run for about 7 to 11 cycles, used a sample-barcoded 5' primer plus a J-beta primer mix. Each CDR3 protein gets one entry after TCRdb re-called the 5' RACE reads with MiXCR. Here the sample spans hundreds of thousands of distinct CDR3 sequences, 21% being singletons. With regard to this clonotype: At one end, the junction sequence differs from germline, possibly due to a read error.

Germline V gene sequence: CDR1 SGHTA, CDR2 FQGNSA. The CDR3 loop spans 15 amino acids. Peripheral blood from each donor was collected in a volume of 9.5 to 10 milliliters. The rearrangement uses TRBV7-2 and TRBJ2-7, with TRBD1 identical over 7 bases. The specimen was blood. The sequence derives from a man in his 70s in good health. The CDR3 DNA follows: TGTGCCAGCAGCTTACTGGGGACAGAAGCCCTCGAGCAGCACTTC. It translates to CASSLLGTEALEQHF.